The table lists the clone carrying this T cell receptor (beta chain) with a few counts. Its antigen is undetermined. The sequenced fragment ends 3 residues before the CDR3 boundary, so the rest is inferred from the germline J gene. This sample was included in a study of T cell clonality in common variable immunodeficiency. Whole-study results and caveats: Fewer deletions and N-nucleotide insertions were reportedly seen in common variable immunodeficiency TCR beta sequences.

Generated by immunoSEQ multiplex PCR, the TCRdb table keeps only in-frame clones and is missing some. Listed here are about 28,000 clones without any singletons, the top ten holding 3.1%. Of CVID subjects, about 15 were female and around 27 male, mean age 40. Both groups were predominantly of Caucasian heritage. CDR3 length equals 15 residues. The V end was cut by 6 bases, the J end by 1 base, with 14 bases between. Germline V gene sequence: CDR1 MNHEY, CDR2 SVGEGT. The V gene is TRBV6-2 or TRBV6-3, the J gene TRBJ2-3, with D possibly being TRBD2 (7 bases). The sequencing input was peripheral blood mononuclear cells. The receptor comes from a human donor with common variable immunodeficiency. The CDR3 DNA, read in part, is TGTGCCAGCAGAACTGCGGGGGCCGGCACAGATACG. Translation: CASRTAGAGTDT. The complete CDR3 reads CASRTAGAGTDTQYF.